The source of this T cell receptor (beta chain) is a study of early T cells in non-severe SARS-CoV-2 infection. MiXCR was run by TCRdb on the 5' RACE reads, yielding one entry per CDR3 protein. There are about 40,000 distinct CDR3 sequences in the sample; about 6.5% occur only once, and about 8% lies in the top ten. The sequenced sample was whole blood, obtained at baseline. This TCR was sampled from an adult who was a healthcare worker with PCR-confirmed SARS-CoV-2 infection or an uninfected control (not recorded which).

CDR3 nucleotide sequence: TGTGCCAGTAGTACCGGGACTACCGGTTACACCGGGGAGCTGTTTTTT. This sequence encodes CASSTGTTGYTGELFF. The chain recombines TRBV19 with TRBJ2-2; 7 bases match TRBD2. CDR3 length: 16 amino acids. V dropped 4 bases and J dropped 3; count of bases not matched to a gene: 8. The V gene's germline CDR1 is LNHDA and CDR2 SQIVND (reference sequence).